Listed below are T cell receptor beta chains from one sample, sequenced in a study of blood T cell repertoires in COVID-19. Method: immunoSEQ multiplex PCR; TCRdb's copy keeps in-frame clones and lacks some. The sample lists 250,000 to 300,000 clones, about nine tenths occurring once. What was sequenced was peripheral blood. These receptors were taken from a man aged 50 or older with acute or convalescent COVID-19. Both conserved end residues are part of each CDR3. A D gene is named only where the DNA matches it firmly. Clone size appears in some rows only: once, few, many, or a class for an expanded clone.

v_call,j_call,clone_size,d_call,cdr3_nt,cdr3_aa
TRBV3-1/TRBV3-2,TRBJ1-2,once,TRBD1,TGTGCCAGCAGCGGAGACAGGGTGGGTGGCTACACCTTC,CASSGDRVGGYTF
TRBV6-5,TRBJ1-2,NA,NA,TGTGCCAGCAGGGCAGGGGAGCCCTATGGCTACACCTTC,CASRAGEPYGYTF
TRBV4-1,TRBJ1-4,NA,TRBD1,TGCGCCAGCACCTTAAACCTGGGACAGGGTGGTGAAAAACTGTTTTTT,CASTLNLGQGGEKLFF
TRBV6-1,TRBJ1-5,NA,NA,TGTGCCAGCAGTGAAGACAGGAGCAATCAGCCCCAGCATTTT,CASSEDRSNQPQHF
TRBV2,TRBJ1-5,NA,TRBD1,TGTGCCAGCAAAGGGACAGGTCTCAATCAGCCCCAGCATTTT,CASKGTGLNQPQHF
TRBV11-2,TRBJ1-1,NA,TRBD1,TGTGCCAGCAGCTTAATCGGACAGGGACATAACACTGAAGCTTTCTTT,CASSLIGQGHNTEAFF
TRBV24-1,TRBJ2-5,NA,NA,TGTGCCACCAGTTCATCGGGGGAGACCCAGTACTTC,CATSSSGETQYF
TRBV19,TRBJ2-7,few,NA,TGTGCCAGTAGTATAAGTCACAGATACTACGAGCAGTACTTC,CASSISHRYYEQYF
TRBV4-2,TRBJ2-1,NA,NA,TGTGCCAGCAGCCAAGATGTGGTGGCCGGGTCAAGTGAGCAGTTCTTC,CASSQDVVAGSSEQFF
TRBV5-1,TRBJ1-1,NA,NA,TGCGCCAGCAGCTTTCAAGGGGGGGACACTGAAGCTTTCTTT,CASSFQGGDTEAFF
TRBV30,TRBJ2-5,NA,NA,TGTGCCTGGAGTCCAAAGCACGGGCAAGAGACCCAGTACTTC,CAWSPKHGQETQYF
TRBV3-1/TRBV3-2,TRBJ2-1,NA,NA,TGTGCCAGCAGCTCGACACCGTACAATGAGCAGTTCTTC,CASSSTPYNEQFF
TRBV5-6,TRBJ1-2,NA,NA,TGTGCCAGCAGCTTGGGTTACAAACCCTGGGAGGACTATGGCTACACCTTC,CASSLGYKPWEDYGYTF
TRBV3-1/TRBV3-2,TRBJ1-2,once,NA,TGTGCCAGCAGCCAGGGGGGGCCACCTGGAAACTATGGCTACACCTTC,CASSQGGPPGNYGYTF